The 13 T cell receptor beta chains reported below all come from one sample, sequenced in a study of shared clonotypes between healthy human individuals. Terminally differentiated effector memory CD45RA+ cells were left out of the naive CD8 fraction, which was CD45RO-negative and positively selected for CCR7. Clones were sequenced by immunoSEQ multiplex PCR, and TCRdb holds only the in-frame ones, with some missing. The sample shows about 580,000 clones, more than 95% of them seen only once. The sample was naive CD8+ T cells sorted from blood. Every receptor here comes from a man aged 25 to 45 in good health.

This chain connects TRBV7-9 to TRBJ2-3, with 8 bases aligning to TRBD2. The CDR3 consists of 17 residues. Per the germline V gene, CDR1 is SEHNR and CDR2 is FQNEAQ (reference sequence). Germline trimming cut 1 base from V and 1 base from J; bases unmatched to any gene: 7. The CDR3 spells CASSLGKREFGTDTQYF. DNA of the CDR3: TGTGCCAGCAGCTTAGGCAAGCGGGAGTTTGGCACAGATACGCAGTATTTT.

CDR3 coding DNA: TGCGCCAGCAGCCAATTTTTCGGGACACTGAACACTGAAGCTTTCTTT. This gives the protein CASSQFFGTLNTEAFF. This chain uses TRBV4-3 with TRBJ1-1, with a tentative D call TRBD1 (6 bases). With 2 bases removed from V and 0 bases from J, the gap between germline ends came to 13 bases. This CDR3 spans 16 amino acids. Germline V gene sequence: CDR1 LGHNA, CDR2 YSLEER.

Only one count was recorded for this clone. DNA of the CDR3: TGTGCCAGCAGCGCAGCGCAAGAGACCCAGTACTTC. Encoded protein: CASSAAQETQYF. V gene TRBV2 combines with J gene TRBJ2-5; D call uncertain. CDR3 length: 12 amino acids. Germline V gene sequence: CDR1 SNHLY, CDR2 FYNNEI. V lost 6 bases and J 2 bases, leaving 7 bases between the germline ends.

The CDR3 DNA follows: TGTGCCAGCAGTCCGACCGAGTGGGATGAGCAGTTCTTC. Amino acids: CASSPTEWDEQFF. This sequence joins TRBV7-9 and TRBJ2-1; the D is unclear. The germline V gene has CDR1 SEHNR and CDR2 FQNEAQ (reference sequence). Trimming cost V 6 bases and J 8 bases, with 14 bases left between them. CDR3 length: 13 residues.

The chain combines TRBV7-9 with TRBJ2-3; the D is unclear. The V gene's germline CDR1 is SEHNR and CDR2 FQNEAQ (reference sequence). This CDR3 spans 14 amino acids. V gave up 5 bases and J gave up 0 bases, with 9 bases separating them. The CDR3, as DNA: TGTGCCAGCAGCGCCAGAGATAGCACAGATACGCAGTATTTT. This encodes CASSARDSTDTQYF.

This clone showed up just once. J is TRBJ2-7 and V is TRBV2; 7 bases match TRBD2. The CDR3 has 14 residues. The germline V gene encodes CDR1 SNHLY and CDR2 FYNNEI. The J segment lost 7 bases and the V segment lost 5 bases, leaving 11 bases of the junction unmatched. The CDR3 region is CASSNRAGEWEQYF. The CDR3 bases are TGTGCCAGCAGTAATCGGGCGGGAGAGTGGGAGCAGTACTTC.

The rearrangement joins TRBV6-5 to TRBJ2-7; 9 bases are shared with TRBD1. Germline-derived CDR1 and CDR2 are MNHEY and SVGAGI. The J segment lost 7 bases and the V segment lost 2 bases, leaving 6 bases of the junction unmatched. This CDR3 contains 14 residues. CDR3 region: CASSYNNRGLEQYF. In DNA form, the CDR3 reads TGTGCCAGCAGTTACAATAACAGGGGGCTTGAGCAGTACTTC.

The chain couples TRBV27 to TRBJ2-1; 9 bases are shared with TRBD2. With V trimmed by 5 bases and J by 4 bases, 3 bases remained unmatched. The length of the CDR3 is 14 residues. CDR1 and CDR2 from the germline V gene are MNHEY and SMNVEV (reference sequence). The CDR3 loop is CASSAGGGYNEQFF. CDR3 in DNA: TGTGCCAGCAGTGCGGGAGGGGGATACAATGAGCAGTTCTTC.

The rearrangement joins TRBV27 to TRBJ2-3; TRBD1 agrees at 9 bases. With V trimmed by 4 bases and J by 2 bases, 4 bases remained unmatched. Germline V CDR1 and CDR2: MNHEY, SMNVEV (reference sequence). The CDR3 extends over 15 amino acids. CDR3 bases: TGTGCCAGCAGTTCCCGGGACAGGGCCACAGATACGCAGTATTTT. This gives the protein CASSSRDRATDTQYF.

The chain combines TRBV7-7 with TRBJ2-1; possibly TRBD1 for D (5 bases). CDR3 size: 15 residues. The V and J ends lost 3 bases and 2 bases respectively, with 11 bases between them. Per germline, CDR1 SSHAT and CDR2 FNYEAQ (reference sequence). CDR3 in DNA: TGTGCCAGCAGCTTGGGGCCGTCCCCCTACAATGAGCAGTTCTTC. This sequence encodes CASSLGPSPYNEQFF.

This clone came up once. The chain carries TRBV11-2 and TRBJ2-7, with unresolved D. Germline-derived CDR1 and CDR2 are SGHAT and FQNNGV. The CDR3 extends over 16 amino acids. V dropped 2 bases and J dropped 4 bases, with 18 bases sitting between them. The CDR3 sequence: CASSLIREPLGYEQYF. The CDR3 DNA follows: TGTGCCAGCAGCTTAATAAGGGAACCTCTCGGGTACGAGCAGTACTTC.

The V call is TRBV27, the J call TRBJ2-1, with D unresolved. Trimming left V 1 base short and J 7 bases short, with 5 bases between. Germline V lookup: CDR1 MNHEY, CDR2 SMNVEV (reference sequence). This CDR3 has 12 residues. DNA of the CDR3: TGTGCCAGCAGTTTATTTGGTAATGAGCAGTTCTTC. It is translated as CASSLFGNEQFF.

In its sample, this clone was seen a few times. The chain employs TRBV27 and TRBJ1-2, with 8 bases fitting TRBD1. The CDR3 length is 13 residues. Losses at the gene ends were 5 bases for V and 8 bases for J; bases not matched to a gene: 7. CDR1 MNHEY and CDR2 SMNVEV come from the germline V gene (reference sequence). As DNA, the CDR3 is TGTGCCAGCAGTCTGACAGGGGTAGAGGGCTACACCTTC. It is translated as CASSLTGVEGYTF.